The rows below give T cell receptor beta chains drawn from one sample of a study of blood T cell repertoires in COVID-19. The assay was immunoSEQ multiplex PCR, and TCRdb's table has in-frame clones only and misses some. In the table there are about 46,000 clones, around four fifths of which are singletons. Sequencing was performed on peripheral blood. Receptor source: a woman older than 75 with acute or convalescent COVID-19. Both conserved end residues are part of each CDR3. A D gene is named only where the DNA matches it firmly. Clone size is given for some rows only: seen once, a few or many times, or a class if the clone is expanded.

CASSLGAYEQFF	TGCGCCAGCAGCTTGGGGGCCTATGAGCAGTTCTTC	once	.	TRBV5-1	TRBJ2-1
CARATGQTKNTIYF	TGTGCCAGGGCGACGGGACAAACGAAGAACACCATATATTTT	.	.	TRBV19	TRBJ1-3
CASSLGQNNEKLFF	TGCGCCAGCAGCTTGGGACAAAACAATGAAAAACTGTTTTTT	.	.	TRBV5-1	TRBJ1-4
CASSLAVEGAAFF	TGCGCCAGCAGCTTGGCCGTTGAGGGAGCGGCTTTCTTT	.	.	TRBV5-1	TRBJ1-1
CASSQEWRQGNTIYF	TGTGCCAGCAGCCAAGAGTGGAGGCAGGGAAACACCATATATTTT	.	.	TRBV4-2	TRBJ1-3
CASSLLAGDIGTQYF	TGTGCTAGCAGCTTACTAGCGGGGGATATTGGGACCCAGTACTTC	.	TRBD2	TRBV7-7	TRBJ2-5
CASSLDSTSGNTIYF	TGTGCCAGCAGCTTGGACAGCACCTCTGGAAACACCATATATTTT	.	.	TRBV11-2	TRBJ1-3
CAWTLPGQPYEQYF	TGTGCCTGGACTCTGCCGGGACAACCCTACGAGCAGTACTTC	.	.	TRBV30	TRBJ2-7
CASSARTTGFYGYTF	TGTGCCAGCAGCGCCCGGACAACAGGGTTCTATGGCTACACCTTC	.	.	TRBV7-9	TRBJ1-2
CASSLQESSYNSPLHF	TGCGCCAGCAGCTTGCAAGAGAGCTCCTATAATTCACCCCTCCACTTT	.	.	TRBV5-1	TRBJ1-6
CASGQENTGELFF	TGCGCCAGCGGACAGGAGAACACCGGGGAGCTGTTTTTT	medium-sized	TRBD1	TRBV5-1	TRBJ2-2
CASSERQAAYEQYF	TGTGCCAGCAGTGAACGACAGGCCGCCTACGAGCAGTACTTC	.	.	TRBV6-1	TRBJ2-7